This T cell receptor (beta chain) was observed in a study of technical replicates of blood from several donors (dated by TCRdb to the late 2010s). A word on this clone: The clone's antigen remains unknown. Within one base of it there is no much larger clone, and no base qualities were kept.

The CDR3, cysteine through phenylalanine, is 15 amino acids long. CDR3 DNA is the only sequence kept; it has 45 bases, read in frame from the first base. As encoded in the germline V gene (reference sequence), CDR1 is SGHKS while CDR2 is YYEKEE. V lost 3 bases and J lost 10 bases, and the count of bases not matched to a germline gene is 10. The library was produced with the immunoSEQ multiplex PCR assay. The source is immuneACCESS, and TCRdb retained only in-frame sequences with V and J called. Part of the clones is not carried over; for the studies checked, unresolved V genes explain less than half of this, and the remainder is unexplained. In all, the sample holds approximately 68,000 clones, and under 98% of those were seen once. The top ten constitute 0.25% to 0.35% of the sample.

The TCR was taken from a human donor in good health. The chain couples TRBV5-5 to TRBJ1-4; 9 bases in the middle match TRBD1. The sample taken for sequencing was T cells isolated from PBMCs. The CDR3 here reads CASSSLGTGLGKLFF. The DNA sequence follows: TGTGCCAGCAGCTCGCTCGGGACAGGGCTTGGAAAACTGTTTTTT.